The entry below gives a single TCR beta chain sequence along with its context. This entry comes from a study of blood T cell repertoires in COVID-19. Original handling: Estimates of nucleated cell counts were drawn from the amplification of reference gene primers. Clones were read by immunoSEQ multiplex PCR, and TCRdb kept only the in-frame ones, dropping some. Clone size and the V and J calls come from that table; the DNA yielded D and trimming. This sample has about 95,000 clones; 84% occur once, and the top ten carry 24%. The CDR3 loop spans 17 amino acids. CDR1 is SGHDN, CDR2 FVKESK, per germline. V lost 4 bases, J lost 10 bases, and 19 bases stayed unmatched.

This chain joins TRBV14 and TRBJ1-1; 9 bases match TRBD1. This sequence was found in a human donor in a cohort sampled during active COVID-19. The specimen was peripheral blood. CDR3 nucleotides: TGTGCCAGCAGCCCAGATGAGCGACAGGGGGGATTAGCCGGAGCTTTCTTT. The encoded protein is CASSPDERQGGLAGAFF. The whole variable domain, remainder taken from reference TRBV14 and TRBJ1-1, is EAGVTQFPSHSVIEKGQTVTLRCDPISGHDNLYWYRRVMGKEIKFLLHFVKESKQDESGMPNNRFLAERTGGTYSTLKVQPAELEDSGVYFCASSPDERQGGLAGAFFGQGTRLTVV.